A selection of T cell receptor beta chains follows, all from one sample in a study of blood T cell repertoires in COVID-19. Data came from immunoSEQ multiplex PCR; TCRdb stores just in-frame clones and leaves some out. The table includes some 43,000 clones, more than 75% detected once. Material: peripheral blood. Receptors were obtained from a man aged 45-60 years with active or convalescent COVID-19. Both conserved end residues are part of each CDR3. A D gene is named only where the DNA matches it firmly. Size tells how often a clone was seen (once, few, many) or the class of an expanded clone, and some rows leave it out.

d_gene	v_gene	abundance	j_gene	CDR3aa	CDR3nt
TRBD2	TRBV19	NA	TRBJ2-3	CASSRLAGSGTDTQYF	TGTGCCAGTAGTAGACTAGCGGGTTCGGGCACAGATACGCAGTATTTT
NA	TRBV6-5	NA	TRBJ2-5	CASSPLETQYF	TGTGCCAGCAGCCCCTTAGAGACCCAGTACTTC
TRBD1	TRBV11-2	NA	TRBJ2-1	CASRRTGNEQFF	TGTGCCAGCAGACGGACAGGGAATGAGCAGTTCTTC
TRBD2	TRBV11-2	once	TRBJ2-7	CASSLATGGISYEQYF	TGTGCCAGCAGCTTAGCAACGGGGGGGATCAGCTACGAGCAGTACTTC
TRBD2	TRBV6-4	NA	TRBJ2-1	CASSALAGGRNEQFF	TGTGCCAGCAGTGCCCTAGCGGGGGGTCGCAATGAGCAGTTCTTC
NA	TRBV7-9	once	TRBJ1-5	CASSPQGLGNQPQHF	TGTGCCAGCAGCCCACAGGGTTTGGGCAATCAGCCCCAGCATTTT
NA	TRBV7-9	NA	TRBJ2-3	CASSEGGDTQYF	TGTGCCAGCAGTGAGGGCGGGGATACGCAGTATTTT
NA	TRBV3-1/TRBV3-2	NA	TRBJ1-5	CASSQVRDTNQPQHF	TGTGCCAGCAGCCAAGTTCGAGACACAAATCAGCCCCAGCATTTT
TRBD1	TRBV2	NA	TRBJ2-1	CASRRQGVSYNEQFF	TGTGCCAGCAGGAGACAGGGGGTCTCCTACAATGAGCAGTTCTTC
TRBD2	TRBV24-1	NA	TRBJ2-1	CATRGALAGGYNEQFF	TGTGCCACCAGGGGGGCTCTAGCGGGGGGCTACAATGAGCAGTTCTTC
TRBD1	TRBV5-8	NA	TRBJ2-1	CASRKRQGSPEQFF	TGTGCCAGCAGGAAGAGACAGGGGTCGCCTGAGCAGTTCTTC
NA	TRBV5-1	few	TRBJ2-3	CASSEGLRGQYF	TGCGCCAGCAGCGAAGGCCTAAGGGGGCAGTATTTT
TRBD2	TRBV2	NA	TRBJ2-7	CASSIYTSGGFTYEQYF	TGTGCCAGCAGCATTTACACTAGCGGGGGATTCACCTACGAGCAGTACTTC
NA	TRBV14	few	TRBJ1-2	CASSQYEGAGGYTF	TGTGCCAGCAGCCAATACGAGGGTGCGGGGGGCTACACCTTC
TRBD2	TRBV27	NA	TRBJ2-7	CASRQSGGLAGVTYEQYF	TGTGCCAGCAGGCAGTCGGGCGGACTAGCGGGGGTCACCTACGAGCAGTACTTC
NA	TRBV12-5	NA	TRBJ2-7	CASGTGYSYEQYF	TGTGCTAGTGGAACAGGGTACTCCTACGAGCAGTACTTC
NA	TRBV29-1	NA	TRBJ2-6	CSVRGYGANVLTF	TGCAGCGTTCGAGGATATGGGGCCAACGTCCTGACTTTC
NA	TRBV27	NA	TRBJ1-5	CASSTSGLSQHF	TGTGCCAGCAGTACGTCAGGGTTGTCTCAGCATTTT
NA	TRBV13	NA	TRBJ1-4	CASSIRTENEKLFF	TGTGCCAGCAGCATACGGACAGAGAATGAAAAACTGTTTTTT
NA	TRBV25-1	NA	TRBJ1-2	CASSATYTPPAGGYTF	TGTGCCAGCAGTGCGACTTATACCCCCCCGGCGGGTGGCTACACCTTC
NA	TRBV7-8	NA	TRBJ1-2	CASSQNVGANYGYTF	TGTGCCAGCAGCCAAAACGTCGGTGCTAACTATGGCTACACCTTC
NA	TRBV12-3/TRBV12-4	NA	TRBJ2-1	CASSLDAGEGQFF	TGTGCCAGCAGTTTAGACGCAGGCGAAGGGCAGTTCTTC
TRBD1	TRBV19	NA	TRBJ2-3	CATTLTGATDTQYF	TGTGCCACCACTCTGACAGGGGCGACAGATACGCAGTATTTT
NA	TRBV21-1	once	TRBJ1-2	CASSKGAPSDRGVYGYTF	TGTGCCAGCAGCAAAGGGGCCCCATCGGACAGGGGAGTCTATGGCTACACCTTC
TRBD1	TRBV18	NA	TRBJ1-4	CASSPPGQGVGEKLFF	TGTGCCAGCTCACCACCCGGACAGGGGGTAGGTGAAAAACTGTTTTTT
NA	TRBV18	NA	TRBJ2-7	CASSPERGEQYF	TGTGCCAGCTCACCAGAAAGGGGCGAGCAGTACTTC
NA	TRBV7-6	NA	TRBJ2-7	CASSLGGVVSEQYF	TGTGCCAGCAGCTTAGGGGGGGTTGTCAGCGAGCAGTACTTC
TRBD2	TRBV29-1	NA	TRBJ2-1	CSVVGGGVPSDEQFF	TGCAGCGTTGTTGGCGGGGGGGTGCCTTCGGATGAGCAGTTCTTC
TRBD1	TRBV7-2	NA	TRBJ1-6	CASSLVSDRGSPLHF	TGTGCCAGCAGCTTAGTATCAGACAGGGGTTCACCCCTCCACTTT
NA	TRBV11-3	NA	TRBJ2-1	CASSLVYNEQFF	TGTGCCAGCAGCTTAGTATACAATGAGCAGTTCTTC
TRBD1	TRBV3-1/TRBV3-2	NA	TRBJ1-2	CASSQEGAGGAGYTF	TGTGCCAGCAGCCAAGAAGGGGCAGGGGGCGCTGGCTACACCTTC
NA	TRBV12-3/TRBV12-4	NA	TRBJ1-6	CASQDSVNSPLHF	TGTGCCAGCCAGGACAGCGTCAATTCACCCCTCCACTTT
NA	TRBV19	NA	TRBJ1-5	CASSPLLGGNQPQHF	TGTGCCAGTAGTCCGTTGTTAGGAGGCAATCAGCCCCAGCATTTT
TRBD1	TRBV24-1	NA	TRBJ2-2	CATSEGQGASNTGELFF	TGTGCCACCAGTGAAGGACAGGGGGCCTCGAACACCGGGGAGCTGTTTTTT
TRBD1	TRBV9	NA	TRBJ1-6	CASSVNPTGLEGGLYNSPLHF	TGTGCCAGCAGCGTAAATCCTACGGGCTTAGAAGGGGGCCTTTATAATTCACCCCTCCACTTT
NA	TRBV27	NA	TRBJ2-3	CASTDDPTGGADTQYF	TGTGCCAGCACCGATGACCCGACAGGAGGTGCAGATACGCAGTATTTT
TRBD1	TRBV5-4	NA	TRBJ1-2	CASSLMSGQGAFYGYTF	TGTGCCAGCAGCTTGATGAGCGGACAGGGGGCATTTTATGGCTACACCTTC